A selection of T cell receptor beta chains follows, all from one sample in a study of blood T cell repertoires in COVID-19. Generated by immunoSEQ multiplex PCR, the TCRdb table keeps only in-frame clones and is missing some. The sample records roughly 40,000 clones, 79% being singletons. Source material: peripheral blood. The receptors shown here come from a man in his 70s with acute or convalescent COVID-19. Both conserved end residues are part of each CDR3. D genes are given only for firm matches. Some rows have no size entry. The others give once, few or many, or a class for an expanded clone.

J	D	size	V	DNA	CDR3
TRBJ2-7	-	-	TRBV25-1	TGTGCCAGCAGCGAACCTTACAACGAGCAGTACTTC	CASSEPYNEQYF
TRBJ1-6	TRBD1	-	TRBV11-2	TGTGCCAGCAGCTCACGAGGACAGGGGGGTTTATATTTT	CASSSRGQGGLYF
TRBJ1-2	-	-	TRBV27	TGTGCCAGCAGTTTTCGGGAGGGGAGGAGGGGCGACCTCAACACCTTC	CASSFREGRRGDLNTF
TRBJ2-2	-	medium-sized	TRBV7-3	TGTGCCAGCAGCTTAAAGGAGGGGAACACCGGGGAGCTGTTTTTT	CASSLKEGNTGELFF
TRBJ2-1	TRBD2	once	TRBV6-1	TGTGCCAGCAGTGAAGCGAGCGGGAGTTGGAATGAGCAGTTCTTC	CASSEASGSWNEQFF
TRBJ1-2	-	once	TRBV6-5	TGTGCCAGCAGTTCCGAGGGGGGGGCTGGCTACACCTTC	CASSSEGGAGYTF
TRBJ2-1	TRBD2	-	TRBV3-1/TRBV3-2	TGTGCCAGCAGCCAAACGCTCGGGGGGAGCGGGAGAAATGAGCAGTTCTTC	CASSQTLGGSGRNEQFF
TRBJ2-7	-	-	TRBV20-1	TGCAGTGCTAGATCGGGATTCGAGCAGTACTTC	CSARSGFEQYF
TRBJ1-6	TRBD1	-	TRBV19	TGTGCCAGTAGTACCGCGGGACAGGGGACGTCACCCCTCCACTTT	CASSTAGQGTSPLHF
TRBJ1-1	-	-	TRBV12-3/TRBV12-4	TGTGCCAGCAGTTTAGCGGGGGGGATCGCTTTCTTT	CASSLAGGIAFF
TRBJ2-7	-	-	TRBV9	TGTGCCAGCAGCGTAGGGGGCAGCTCCTACGAGCAGTACTTC	CASSVGGSSYEQYF
TRBJ1-2	-	-	TRBV9	TGTGCCAGCAGCTGGGGGCCTCGGGACTATGGCTACACCTTC	CASSWGPRDYGYTF
TRBJ2-7	-	-	TRBV10-3	TGTGCCATCAGTGAAGGCAGGGGTGGGTACGAGCAGTACTTC	CAISEGRGGYEQYF
TRBJ1-1	-	few	TRBV12-3/TRBV12-4	TGTGCCAGCAGTTCCGGGAACACTGAAGCTTTCTTT	CASSSGNTEAFF
TRBJ2-1	-	once	TRBV6-1	TGTGCCAGCAGTGAAGTAGTGAGAAATGAGCAGTTCTTC	CASSEVVRNEQFF
TRBJ2-2	TRBD2	-	TRBV3-1/TRBV3-2	TGTGCCAGCAGCCAACGACTAGCGGGAGGCACCGGGGAGCTGTTTTTT	CASSQRLAGGTGELFF
TRBJ2-2	TRBD2	-	TRBV19	TGTGCCAGTAGTATAGAGAGGGGACTACAGGCGAACACCGGGGAGCTGTTTTTT	CASSIERGLQANTGELFF
TRBJ1-1	TRBD1	once	TRBV28	TGTGCCAGCAGCCGACCGGGACAGCTGAACACTGAAGCTTTCTTT	CASSRPGQLNTEAFF
TRBJ2-2	TRBD2	-	TRBV28	TGTGCCAGCAGTTTGGACAGCGGGAGGGCGAACACCGGGGAGCTGTTTTTT	CASSLDSGRANTGELFF
TRBJ1-5	-	once	TRBV18	TGTGCCAGCTCAGTGACAGGCGGGCAGCCCCAGCATTTT	CASSVTGGQPQHF
TRBJ2-7	TRBD2	-	TRBV5-4	TGTGCCAGCAGCTTGGCCAGAGGAGGACTAGCGGTCTACGAGCAGTACTTC	CASSLARGGLAVYEQYF
TRBJ2-7	TRBD1	-	TRBV19	TGTGCCAGTAGTAAGGGACAGCCCTACGAGCAGTACTTC	CASSKGQPYEQYF
TRBJ2-5	TRBD1	once	TRBV10-3	TGTGCCATCAGTGCAACCGGGACAGGGGAAGAGACCCAGTACTTC	CAISATGTGEETQYF
TRBJ2-3	TRBD2	once	TRBV28	TGTGCCAGCAGTTATCCGGGAGGGCCGGGGCGGGCAGATACGCAGTATTTT	CASSYPGGPGRADTQYF
TRBJ2-7	TRBD1	-	TRBV5-1	TGCGCCAGCAGCCCTGACAGGGCACGGGAGCAGTACTTC	CASSPDRAREQYF
TRBJ2-1	-	once	TRBV10-3	TGTGCCATCAGTGGGCAAAGCTCCTACAATGAGCAGTTCTTC	CAISGQSSYNEQFF
TRBJ2-5	TRBD2	few	TRBV5-1	TGCGCCAGCAGCTTGCTAGCGGGGGAAGAGACCCAGTACTTC	CASSLLAGEETQYF
TRBJ2-1	-	-	TRBV4-1	TGCGCCAGCAGCCATGGGGGAGGCGGAAGCTTATCCTACAATGAGCAGTTCTTC	CASSHGGGGSLSYNEQFF
TRBJ1-1	-	-	TRBV11-2	TGTGCCAGCAGCTTAAACTCCCCGGGGGGGAACACTGAAGCTTTCTTT	CASSLNSPGGNTEAFF
TRBJ2-7	-	-	TRBV10-3	TGTGCCATCAGAGCGGTTCGCGAGCAGTACTTC	CAIRAVREQYF
TRBJ1-1	-	-	TRBV6-5	TGTGCCAGCAGTTACGGGTCGGGATCTAGGCACACTGAAGCTTTCTTT	CASSYGSGSRHTEAFF
TRBJ2-1	TRBD2	-	TRBV29-1	TGCAGCGTTGTGCGGGAGTTCTCCTACAATGAGCAGTTCTTC	CSVVREFSYNEQFF
TRBJ2-2	-	-	TRBV10-3	TGTGCCATCAGTGGGGATTGGGGAGCGGGCGGAACCGGGGAGCTGTTTTTT	CAISGDWGAGGTGELFF
TRBJ2-3	TRBD2	-	TRBV19	TGTGCCAGTAGTCCCCGGCCCGCTAGCGGGAGGTATGGCACAGATACGCAGTATTTT	CASSPRPASGRYGTDTQYF
TRBJ1-1	-	-	TRBV5-1	TGCGCCAGCACCTGGGGCCAGAACACTGAAGCTTTCTTT	CASTWGQNTEAFF
TRBJ2-1	TRBD2	-	TRBV5-1	TGCGCCAGCAGCCCCGGGACTAGCGGGGATTACTCCTACAATGAGCAGTTCTTC	CASSPGTSGDYSYNEQFF
TRBJ1-5	-	-	TRBV5-6	TGTGCCAGCAGCGCCCTATCCGGTCAGCCCCAGCATTTT	CASSALSGQPQHF
TRBJ1-5	-	-	TRBV6-1	TGTGCCAGCAGTGGCCTACAGGGATATAGCAATCAGCCCCAGCATTTT	CASSGLQGYSNQPQHF
TRBJ1-5	TRBD1	-	TRBV4-3	TGCGCCAGCAGCCAAGATGTCGGACAGGGTAGGCATCAGCCCCAGCATTTT	CASSQDVGQGRHQPQHF
TRBJ2-7	TRBD1	-	TRBV11-2	TGTGCCAGCAGCTTAAGGGTAGGGGGCCTACCCTACGAGCAGTACTTC	CASSLRVGGLPYEQYF
TRBJ2-7	TRBD2	-	TRBV28	TGTGCCAGCAGTTTGGCCGGGACTAGCGGGAACAAGGGCTACGAGCAGTACTTC	CASSLAGTSGNKGYEQYF
TRBJ1-5	-	-	TRBV6-1	TGTGCCAGCAGTGAGGGGCCAGGGAGCAATCAGCCCCAGCATTTT	CASSEGPGSNQPQHF